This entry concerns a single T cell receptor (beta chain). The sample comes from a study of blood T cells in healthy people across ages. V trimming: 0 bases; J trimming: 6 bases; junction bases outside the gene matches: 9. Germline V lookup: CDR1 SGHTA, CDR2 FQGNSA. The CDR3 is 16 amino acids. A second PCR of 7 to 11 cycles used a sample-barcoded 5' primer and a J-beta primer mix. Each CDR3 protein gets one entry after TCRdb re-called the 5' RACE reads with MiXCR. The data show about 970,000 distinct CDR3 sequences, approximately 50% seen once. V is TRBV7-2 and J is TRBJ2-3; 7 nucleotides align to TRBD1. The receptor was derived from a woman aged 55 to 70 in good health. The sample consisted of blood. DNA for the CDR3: TGTGCCAGCAGCTTAGCGCTTAGGGGGCGATATGATACGCAGTATTTT. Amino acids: CASSLALRGRYDTQYF.